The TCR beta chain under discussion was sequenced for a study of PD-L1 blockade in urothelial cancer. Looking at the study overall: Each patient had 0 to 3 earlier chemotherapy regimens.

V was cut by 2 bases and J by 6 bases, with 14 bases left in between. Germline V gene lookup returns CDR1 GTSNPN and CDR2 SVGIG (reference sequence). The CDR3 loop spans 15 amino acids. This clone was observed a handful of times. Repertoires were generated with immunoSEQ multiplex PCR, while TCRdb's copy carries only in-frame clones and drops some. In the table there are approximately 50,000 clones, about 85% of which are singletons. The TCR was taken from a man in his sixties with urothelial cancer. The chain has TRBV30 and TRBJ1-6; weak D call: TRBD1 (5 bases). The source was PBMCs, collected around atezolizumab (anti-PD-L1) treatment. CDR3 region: CAWSRDFGANSPLHF. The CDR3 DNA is TGTGCCTGGAGTCGGGACTTTGGGGCTAATTCACCCCTCCACTTT.